Shown below are 26 T cell receptor beta chains from a single sample sequenced in a study of blood T cell repertoires in COVID-19. The method was immunoSEQ multiplex PCR; TCRdb's version includes in-frame clones alone and lacks a portion of them. The sample has 120,000 or so clones; 81% are singletons. The sequenced sample consisted of peripheral blood. The source is a young man with COVID-19, enrolled during active disease.

V and J are TRBV5-1 and TRBJ2-4; D is possibly TRBD1 (5 bases). CDR3 length: 15 residues. Germline V gene lookup returns CDR1 SGHRS and CDR2 YFSETQ. Trimming stripped 3 bases from V and 0 bases from J, with 10 bases between. The CDR3 here is CASSWGRAAKNIQYF. Here the CDR3 DNA reads TGCGCCAGCAGCTGGGGCAGGGCAGCCAAAAACATTCAGTACTTC. Based on the CDR3 plus reference TRBV5-1 and TRBJ2-4, the full variable domain is KAGVTQTPRYLIKTRGQQVTLSCSPISGHRSVSWYQQTPGQGLQFLFEYFSETQRNKGNFPGRFSGRQFSNSRSEMNVSTLELGDSALYLCASSWGRAAKNIQYFGAGTRLSVL.

The rearrangement uses TRBV12-3 or TRBV12-4 and TRBJ1-5; D not resolved. There are 12 residues in the CDR3. The ends were cut back, 4 bases at V and 6 bases at J, with 7 bases in the middle. CDR3 sequence reads: CASSSGSQPQHF. The CDR3 DNA is TGTGCCAGCAGTTCGGGGAGTCAGCCCCAGCATTTT.

This chain joins TRBV6-6 and TRBJ1-4, with 7 positions matching TRBD1. Trimming at V came to 6 bases and at J to 4 bases, leaving 8 bases not matched to a gene. Germline CDR1 is MNHNY and CDR2 is SVGAGI (reference sequence). CDR3 length equals 15 residues. CDR3 in amino acids: CASRGDRAVNEKLFF. The CDR3 bases are TGTGCCAGCAGGGGCGACAGGGCGGTTAATGAAAAACTGTTTTTT.

This chain joins TRBV9 and TRBJ2-3, with 14 bases identical to TRBD2. This CDR3 contains 15 residues. Looked up from germline, CDR1 is SGDLS and CDR2 is YYNGEE. Trimming at V came to 3 bases and at J to 6 bases, leaving 3 bases not matched to a gene. The CDR3, as DNA: TGTGCCAGCAGCGCAAGACTAGCGGGGGGGGATACGCAGTATTTT. It yields the protein CASSARLAGGDTQYF.

The gene calls are TRBV7-3 and TRBJ2-5, with 8 bases matching TRBD1. V lost 5 bases and J lost 1; bases outside the gene matches: 9. The CDR3 runs to 16 residues. The germline V gene encodes CDR1 SGHTA and CDR2 FQGTGA. CDR3 sequence (DNA): TGTGCCAGCAGCCCTTCCCTCGGACAGGGCCAAGAGACCCAGTACTTC. Translating gives CASSPSLGQGQETQYF.

Concerning this clone itself: An end of the junction does not agree with germline; a read error may underlie this. The chain is built from TRBV3-1 (or the pseudogene TRBV3-2) and TRBJ2-2, with a tentative D call TRBD2 (5 bases). CDR1 LGHDT and CDR2 YNNKEL come from the germline V gene (reference sequence). CDR3 size: 14 residues. The CDR3 loop reads CASSQGGNTGELFF. In DNA form, the CDR3 reads TGTGCCAGCAGTCAAGGAGGGAACACCGGGGAGCTGTTTTTT.

This clone was picked up one time. This rearrangement joins TRBV11-3 to TRBJ2-7, with 9 bases aligning to TRBD1. Germline trimming cut 6 bases from V and 4 bases from J; bases unmatched to any gene: 13. The CDR3 length is 16 residues. CDR1 is SGHNT and CDR2 is YENEEA in the germline V gene. CDR3 DNA: TGTGCCAGCAGTTTCCCCCCCGGGACAGGGATTTACGAGCAGTACTTC. This translates into CASSFPPGTGIYEQYF.

CDR3 coding DNA: TGTGCCAGCAGCGAAATTGTACGGGATCAGCCCCAGCATTTT. It codes for CASSEIVRDQPQHF. V usage is TRBV7-8 and J usage is TRBJ1-5; no definite D call. The length of the CDR3 is 14 residues. The V end lost 5 bases, the J end lost 5 bases, and 13 bases lay between the germline ends. Germline loops: CDR1 SGHVS, CDR2 FQNEAQ.

This chain uses TRBV27 with TRBJ2-3; 13 bases fit TRBD2. From germline, CDR1 is MNHEY and CDR2 SMNVEV (reference sequence). V lost 2 bases to trimming and J lost 2 bases; unmatched junction nucleotides: 1. The CDR3 is 16 amino acids. CDR3 DNA: TGTGCCAGCAGTTTAGGACTAGCGGGGGACACAGATACGCAGTATTTT. This sequence encodes CASSLGLAGDTDTQYF.

CDR3 coding DNA: TGTGCCAGCAGCGCACCCCCCCCCTCTAGCGGGGGGGCCGAGGAGACCCAGTACTTC. Protein sequence: CASSAPPPSSGGAEETQYF. V is TRBV2 and J is TRBJ2-5; 12 positions agree with TRBD2. With V trimmed by 6 bases and J by 5 bases, 19 bases remained unmatched. The CDR3 sequence is 19 residues long. Germline V gives CDR1 SNHLY, CDR2 FYNNEI.

This sequence joins TRBV7-9 and TRBJ2-7; TRBD1 is a possible D gene (7 bases). Germline loops: CDR1 SEHNR, CDR2 FQNEAQ (reference sequence). The CDR3 spans 16 residues. The V end was cut by 5 bases, the J end by 5 bases, with 22 bases between. CDR3 nucleotide sequence: TGTGCCAGCAGCCCCACCGGGGGCAGGGGGACAAACGAGCAGTACTTC. Protein sequence: CASSPTGGRGTNEQYF. The variable domain in full, completed from reference TRBV7-9 and TRBJ2-7, reads DTGVSQNPRHKITKRGQNVTFRCDPISEHNRLYWYRQTLGQGPEFLTYFQNEAQLEKSRLLSDRFSAERPKGSFSTLEIQRTEQGDSAMYLCASSPTGGRGTNEQYFGPGTRLTVT.

This clone has only a few counts. The J gene is TRBJ1-1, the V gene TRBV15; weak D call: TRBD1 (5 bases). Germline V CDR1 and CDR2: LNHNV, YYDKDF (reference sequence). With 0 bases removed from V and 1 base from J, the gap between germline ends came to 9 bases. This CDR3 is built from 15 residues. The CDR3 bases are TGTGCCACCAGCAGAGAGATTCAGGGGAACACTGAAGCTTTCTTT. The encoded protein is CATSREIQGNTEAFF.

The V call is TRBV20-1, the J call TRBJ2-1; 7 nucleotides line up with TRBD1. CDR1 and CDR2 (germline): DFQATT, SNEGSKA (reference sequence). CDR3 size: 10 residues. The V segment lost 6 bases and the J segment 15 bases; nucleotides outside the gene matches: 8. The chain's CDR3 is CSALRGGPFF. The CDR3 nucleotides are TGCAGTGCCCTACGAGGGGGCCCGTTCTTC.

The chain uses TRBV7-8 and TRBJ2-7, with unresolved D. Trimming left V 3 bases short and J 5 bases short, with 8 bases between. Germline V lookup: CDR1 SGHVS, CDR2 FQNEAQ. This CDR3 comprises 12 residues. In DNA form, the CDR3 reads TGTGCCAGCAGCTTGAGAGGCCACGAGCAGTACTTC. Protein product: CASSLRGHEQYF.

The chain has TRBV6-5 and TRBJ1-1; D is uncertain. This CDR3 is built from 14 residues. V lost 8 bases and J lost 0, with 13 bases in between. Germline V gene lookup returns CDR1 MNHEY and CDR2 SVGAGI. The CDR3, as DNA: TGTGCCAGCCGGGCGGGTCCTTTGAACACTGAAGCTTTCTTT. Its protein product is CASRAGPLNTEAFF.

V gene TRBV5-1 combines with J gene TRBJ1-2; D remains ambiguous. CDR3 length equals 12 residues. CDR1 is SGHRS and CDR2 is YFSETQ in the germline V gene. V lost 7 bases to trimming and J lost 4 bases, with 11 bases between them. In DNA form, the CDR3 reads TGCGCCAGCTCTTCAGAGGGCTATGGCTACACCTTC. Its protein product is CASSSEGYGYTF.

J is TRBJ1-2 and V is TRBV7-9; the D is unclear. V was clipped by 7 bases and J by 8 bases, with 20 bases between them. This CDR3 is 14 amino acids long. Germline-derived CDR1 and CDR2 are SEHNR and FQNEAQ (reference sequence). The CDR3 DNA follows: TGTGCCAGCACCTCCGAGGGTAGTAGGGCGGGCTACACCTTC. Its translation is CASTSEGSRAGYTF.

The rearrangement uses TRBV5-5 and TRBJ2-6; no reliable D call. Between the trimmed V and J ends, which lost 0 bases and 1 base, there was a span of 11 bases. The CDR3 totals 17 residues. Looked up from germline, CDR1 is SGHKS and CDR2 is YYEKEE (reference sequence). The DNA for the CDR3 is TGTGCCAGCAGCTTGGAGGCAGGCCTTTCTGGGGCCAACGTCCTGACTTTC. Translating it yields CASSLEAGLSGANVLTF.

The chain joins TRBV7-2 to TRBJ1-2; D is possibly TRBD1 (5 bases). V was shortened by 1 base and J by 7 bases, with 13 bases between the two germline ends. CDR3 length: 14 amino acids. Germline assignment: CDR1 SGHTA and CDR2 FQGNSA. The CDR3 sequence is CASSLVPGEGGYTF. The CDR3 nucleotides are TGTGCCAGCAGCTTAGTTCCGGGGGAGGGTGGCTACACCTTC.

V gene TRBV11-1 combines with J gene TRBJ2-2, with D perhaps matching TRBD2 (5 bases). CDR1 and CDR2 (germline): SGHAT, FQDESV (reference sequence). The CDR3 is 17 amino acids. Trimming stripped 0 bases from V and 4 bases from J, with 15 bases between. CDR3 in amino acids: CASSLALRGMATGELFF. The DNA for the CDR3 is TGTGCCAGCAGCTTAGCTTTGAGAGGGATGGCCACCGGGGAGCTGTTTTTT. Complete variable domain (other parts from reference TRBV11-1 and TRBJ2-2): EAEVAQSPRYKITEKSQAVAFWCDPISGHATLYWYRQILGQGPELLVQFQDESVVDDSQLPKDRFSAERLKGVDSTLKIQPAELGDSAMYLCASSLALRGMATGELFFGEGSRLTVL.

The rearrangement uses TRBV11-3 and TRBJ1-3; unclear D gene. V was trimmed by 3 bases and J by 3 bases, leaving 12 bases between them. This CDR3 region has 15 residues. CDR1 is SGHNT, CDR2 YENEEA, per germline. In DNA form, the CDR3 reads TGTGCCAGCAGCTTCGAAGGACTTTTTGGAAACACCATATATTTT. It is translated as CASSFEGLFGNTIYF.

This sequence joins TRBV21-1 and TRBJ1-5; the table's D call, TRBD1, was not checked against the DNA. TRBV21-1 is recorded as a pseudogene. The CDR3 sequence is 15 residues long. The CDR3 DNA sequence: TGTGCCAGCACAGGGGGCCCGTGTTTTCGACAGCCCCAGCATTTT. Translating gives CASTGGPCFRQPQHF.

The rearrangement uses TRBV6-5 and TRBJ1-2, with 9 bases aligning to TRBD1. The CDR3 sequence is 14 residues long. CDR1 is MNHEY and CDR2 is SVGAGI in the germline V gene. V was pared by 9 bases and J by 3 bases, with 8 bases of the junction left unmatched. The CDR3 coding sequence is TGTGCCAGTTTCCCGGGACAGGGAGACTATGGCTACACCTTC. It translates to CASFPGQGDYGYTF.

CDR3 region: CASSQQGGTEAFF. The DNA of the CDR3 is TGTGCCAGTAGCCAACAGGGGGGCACTGAAGCTTTCTTT. The J gene is TRBJ1-1, the V gene TRBV19, with 8 bases that match TRBD1. Germline CDR1 is LNHDA and CDR2 is SQIVND (reference sequence). V lost 6 bases and J lost 4; bases outside the gene matches: 4. The CDR3 has 13 amino acids.

The rearrangement joins TRBV28 to TRBJ2-1, with 12 bases fitting TRBD2. The CDR3 is 15 amino acids. V shed 2 bases, J shed 6 bases, and the junction held 2 bases outside the gene matches. Germline CDR1 reads MDHEN; CDR2 reads SYDVKM. The CDR3 region is CASSLGTSGRNEQFF. The CDR3 DNA is TGTGCCAGCAGTTTAGGGACTAGCGGGCGCAATGAGCAGTTCTTC.

V gene TRBV27 combines with J gene TRBJ1-1; 8 nucleotides match TRBD1. The ends lost 4 bases at V and 7 bases at J; junction bases unmatched: 5. There are 13 residues in the CDR3. In germline, CDR1 is MNHEY, CDR2 SMNVEV (reference sequence). CDR3 DNA: TGTGCCAGCAGTTCCAACAGGGGGGGTGAAGCTTTCTTT. Amino acid sequence: CASSSNRGGEAFF.